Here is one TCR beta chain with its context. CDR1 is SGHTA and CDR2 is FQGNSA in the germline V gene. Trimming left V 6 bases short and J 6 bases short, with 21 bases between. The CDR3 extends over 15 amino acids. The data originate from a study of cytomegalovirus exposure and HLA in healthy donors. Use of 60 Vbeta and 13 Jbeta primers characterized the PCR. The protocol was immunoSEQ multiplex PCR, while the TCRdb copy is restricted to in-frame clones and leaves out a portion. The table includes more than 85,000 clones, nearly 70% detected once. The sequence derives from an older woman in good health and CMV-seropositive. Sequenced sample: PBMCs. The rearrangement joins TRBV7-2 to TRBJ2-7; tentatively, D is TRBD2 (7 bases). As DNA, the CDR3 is TGTGCCAGCAGGACTAGCTTGGGGGGCCGGGGCGAGCAGTACTTC. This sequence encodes CASRTSLGGRGEQYF.